Shown below are 17 T cell receptor beta chains from a single sample sequenced in a study of shared clonotypes between healthy human individuals. Sequencing was performed with immunoSEQ multiplex PCR; in TCRdb, only in-frame clones are kept and a portion is missing. The sample carries about 990,000 clones, roughly 74% recorded once. What was sequenced was memory CD4+ T cells from PBMCs. Subset meaning: CD45RA-negative fraction. The receptors originated from a man between 18 and 29 years old in good health. Some clones in this sample may be carry-over from other donors' samples.

This clone was detected many times. The chain joins TRBV6-6 to TRBJ1-4; D not certain. Germline V CDR1 and CDR2: MNHNY, SVGAGI (reference sequence). CDR3 length: 15 amino acids. V was shortened by 7 bases and J by 7 bases, with 19 bases between the two germline ends. The CDR3 coding sequence is TGTGCCAGCACTCAACATAGGTCAGGAGGTGAAAAACTGTTTTTT. The encoded protein is CASTQHRSGGEKLFF.

The genes are TRBV28 and TRBJ2-7; TRBD2 is a possible D gene (5 bases). This CDR3 is 13 amino acids long. From germline, CDR1 is MDHEN and CDR2 SYDVKM. Trimming pared 6 bases from V and 0 bases from J, leaving 9 bases between. As DNA, the CDR3 is TGTGCCAGCAGGAGCGGTCCCTCCTACGAGCAGTACTTC. Protein product: CASRSGPSYEQYF.

This clone was observed a single time. This chain uses TRBV27 with TRBJ1-1; D is possibly TRBD1 (5 bases). V shed 3 bases and J shed 3 bases, with 20 bases lying between them. The CDR3 loop spans 17 amino acids. Germline CDR1 reads MNHEY; CDR2 reads SMNVEV (reference sequence). The chain's CDR3 is CASSLGVRLRDYTEAFF. CDR3 nucleotides: TGTGCCAGCAGTTTGGGGGTCAGGCTAAGAGATTACACTGAAGCTTTCTTT.

The chain joins TRBV29-1 to TRBJ1-5, with D perhaps TRBD1 (6 bases). V was cut by 7 bases and J by 9 bases, with 16 bases left in between. The CDR3 totals 12 residues. The V gene's germline CDR1 is SQVTM and CDR2 ANQGSEA. CDR3 residues: CSGRDTTGPQHF. CDR3 nucleotides: TGCAGCGGGCGGGACACCACGGGGCCCCAGCATTTT.

The gene calls are TRBV4-3 and TRBJ2-1, with D hard to call. Trimming removed 1 base at V and 5 bases at J, with 6 bases between. Germline-derived CDR1 and CDR2 are LGHNA and YSLEER. CDR3 length equals 13 residues. CDR3 amino acids: CASSQVANNEQFF. The CDR3 DNA is TGCGCCAGCAGCCAAGTGGCAAACAATGAGCAGTTCTTC.

The chain is built from TRBV5-1 and TRBJ1-4, with D possibly being TRBD1 (5 bases). The germline V gene has CDR1 SGHRS and CDR2 YFSETQ. Trimming removed 0 bases at V and 10 bases at J, with 13 bases between. The CDR3 consists of 14 residues. The CDR3 DNA reads as TGCGCCAGCAGCTTGGGGCCAGGGCAGGGAAAACTGTTTTTT. Amino acids: CASSLGPGQGKLFF. Full variable domain (remainder filled in from reference TRBV5-1 and TRBJ1-4): KAGVTQTPRYLIKTRGQQVTLSCSPISGHRSVSWYQQTPGQGLQFLFEYFSETQRNKGNFPGRFSGRQFSNSRSEMNVSTLELGDSALYLCASSLGPGQGKLFFGSGTQLSVL.

CDR3 sequence: CASSYSGDPAYEQYF. The CDR3 region has the DNA TGTGCCAGCAGTTACTCAGGGGACCCAGCCTACGAGCAGTACTTC. The chain has TRBV6-5 and TRBJ2-7; D is tentatively TRBD1 or TRBD2 (5 bases each). Between the trimmed V and J ends, which lost 0 bases and 2 bases, there was a span of 11 bases. The CDR3 is made up of 15 amino acids. Germline V gene lookup returns CDR1 MNHEY and CDR2 SVGAGI.

This chain uses TRBV28 with TRBJ1-1; D is unclear. This CDR3 spans 15 amino acids. Between the trimmed V and J ends, which lost 5 bases and 3 bases, there was a span of 16 bases. Germline CDR1 MDHEN, CDR2 SYDVKM. The CDR3, as DNA: TGTGCCAGCAGTCTTATGACCCTCCGAGACACTGAAGCTTTCTTT. Encoded protein: CASSLMTLRDTEAFF.

This clone was detected a few times. The chain employs TRBV6-6 and TRBJ1-3; D is possibly TRBD1 (5 bases). Trimming removed 6 bases from V and 3 bases from J, with 18 bases in between. Germline lookup yields CDR1 MNHNY and CDR2 SVGAGI (reference sequence). This CDR3 has 16 residues. In DNA form, the CDR3 reads TGTGCCAGCAGGCATCGCCAGTCGGGGGTTGGAAACACCATATATTTT. The encoded protein is CASRHRQSGVGNTIYF.

In regard to this clone: One junction end does not reproduce the germline sequence, and a read error may be involved. The CDR3 nucleotides are TGTGCCTGGAGTTCCGGGAGGACAGATGCGCAGTATTTT. It encodes CAWSSGRTDAQYF. The V call is TRBV30, the J call TRBJ2-3, with D possibly being TRBD2 (7 bases). This CDR3 region has 13 residues. From germline, CDR1 is GTSNPN and CDR2 SVGIG (reference sequence). Using reference TRBV30 and TRBJ2-3 for the parts outside the CDR3, the full variable domain is SQTIHQWPATLVQPVGSPLSLECTVEGTSNPNLYWYRQAAGRGLQLLFYSVGIGQISSEVPQNLSASRPQDRQFILSSKKLLLSDSGFYLCAWSSGRTDAQYFGPGTRLTVL.

Concerning this clone: A much bigger clone sits one base away, suggesting this may be a read error. Other nucleotide sequences from this sample produce the same CDR3. The chain joins TRBV30 to TRBJ1-3; D unresolved. V was pared by 5 bases and J by 3 bases, with 20 bases between. Germline CDR1 is GTSNPN and CDR2 is SVGIG (reference sequence). This CDR3 region has 16 residues. The CDR3 here is CAWFSGRMGNGNTIYF. For the CDR3, the DNA is TGTGCCTGGTTTTCAGGACGGATGGGGAATGGAAACACCATATATTTT. The entire variable domain, with the rest obtained from reference TRBV30 and TRBJ1-3, is as follows: SQTIHQWPATLVQPVGSPLSLECTVEGTSNPNLYWYRQAAGRGLQLLFYSVGIGQISSEVPQNLSASRPQDRQFILSSKKLLLSDSGFYLCAWFSGRMGNGNTIYFGEGSWLTVV.

CDR3 amino acids: CASSLRTGHNQPQHF. CDR3 bases: TGTGCCAGCAGCTTGCGGACAGGGCACAATCAGCCCCAGCATTTT. This chain uses TRBV5-8 with TRBJ1-5; 8 nucleotides align to TRBD1. Germline CDR1 and CDR2: SGHTS and YDEGEE. J was trimmed by 3 bases and V by 1 base; bases with no gene match: 3. The CDR3 consists of 15 residues.

CDR3 sequence reads: CSVVQVPHGDTQYF. CDR3 nucleotide sequence: TGCAGCGTTGTTCAGGTCCCCCACGGGGATACGCAGTATTTT. The chain combines TRBV29-1 with TRBJ2-3; D is ambiguous. CDR1 SQVTM and CDR2 ANQGSEA come from the germline V gene. Trimming removed 4 bases from V and 6 bases from J, with 17 bases in between. The CDR3 covers 14 residues.

The chain recombines TRBV5-1 with TRBJ2-6; D is uncertain. Trimming took off 2 bases at V and 0 bases at J, with 9 bases between the two ends. The CDR3 length is 16 residues. Germline CDR1 and CDR2: SGHRS and YFSETQ. This CDR3 is CASSLEAISGANVLTF. The CDR3 coding sequence is TGCGCCAGCAGCTTAGAGGCAATCTCTGGGGCCAACGTCCTGACTTTC.

This sequence joins TRBV2 and TRBJ2-5; D gene ambiguous. The ends were cut back, 6 bases at V and 6 bases at J, with 8 bases in the middle. The CDR3 spans 11 residues. Germline CDR1 SNHLY, CDR2 FYNNEI. CDR3 sequence (DNA): TGTGCCAGCAGCACGCAGAAGACCCAGTACTTC. This encodes CASSTQKTQYF. The variable domain in full, completed from reference TRBV2 and TRBJ2-5, reads EPEVTQTPSHQVTQMGQEVILRCVPISNHLYFYWYRQILGQKVEFLVSFYNNEISEKSEIFDDQFSVERPDGSNFTLKIRSTKLEDSAMYFCASSTQKTQYFGPGTRLLVL.

This sequence joins TRBV6-5 and TRBJ1-2; D is perhaps TRBD1 (6 bases). Trimming removed 6 bases from V and 4 bases from J, with 15 bases in between. Germline V gene sequence: CDR1 MNHEY, CDR2 SVGAGI. The CDR3 totals 14 residues. The DNA for the CDR3 is TGTGCCAGCAGACCTTCAGGGGAACGCTATGGCTACACCTTC. Protein product: CASRPSGERYGYTF.

The CDR3 DNA reads as TGCAGCGTGCCCGGAGGTGGCTACACCTTC. It yields the protein CSVPGGGYTF. This chain connects TRBV29-1 to TRBJ1-2; D gene unclear. This CDR3 has 10 residues. From germline, CDR1 is SQVTM and CDR2 ANQGSEA. Deletions cut 6 bases from V and 7 bases from J, with 9 bases between.